The 10 T cell receptor beta chains below come from one sample, sequenced in a study of cytomegalovirus exposure and HLA in healthy donors. Vbeta (60) and Jbeta (13) primers were used in the PCR. This table comes from immunoSEQ multiplex PCR, and its TCRdb copy is limited to in-frame clones, with some not included. The sample records some 140,000 clones, 65% to 70% being singletons. The sample was PBMCs. The receptors derive from a human donor in good health.

CDR3 nucleotide sequence: TGTGCCAGCAGTTTCGCAGGCACTGAAGCTTTCTTT. It is translated as CASSFAGTEAFF. The chain combines TRBV28 with TRBJ1-1; D call uncertain. V lost 3 bases, J lost 4 bases, and 6 bases lay in between. The germline V gene has CDR1 MDHEN and CDR2 SYDVKM. The CDR3 is 12 residues long. Looking up the rest from reference TRBV28 and TRBJ1-1 gives the full variable domain: DVKVTQSSRYLVKRTGEKVFLECVQDMDHENMFWYRQDPGLGLRLIYFSYDVKMKEKGDIPEGYSVSREKKERFSLILESASTNQTSMYLCASSFAGTEAFFGQGTRLTVV.

The J gene is TRBJ1-5, the V gene TRBV2; 7 bases agree with TRBD1. The CDR3 sequence is 15 residues long. Trimming took 6 bases from V and 0 from J; bases not matched to a gene: 5. Germline V CDR1 and CDR2: SNHLY, FYNNEI. This CDR3 reads CASRRDSISNQPQHF. The CDR3 bases are TGTGCCAGCAGACGGGACAGTATTAGCAATCAGCCCCAGCATTTT. The complete variable domain, with remaining parts taken from reference TRBV2 and TRBJ1-5, reads EPEVTQTPSHQVTQMGQEVILRCVPISNHLYFYWYRQILGQKVEFLVSFYNNEISEKSEIFDDQFSVERPDGSNFTLKIRSTKLEDSAMYFCASRRDSISNQPQHFGDGTRLSIL.

The chain carries TRBV18 and TRBJ2-2, with D unclear. The V end was cut by 2 bases, the J end by 2 bases, with 6 bases between. Germline CDR1 is KGHSH and CDR2 is LQKENI. The CDR3 extends over 14 amino acids. CDR3: CASSPEANTGELFF. In DNA, the CDR3 is TGTGCCAGCTCACCAGAGGCCAACACCGGGGAGCTGTTTTTT.

Of note for this clone: Different DNA sequences within this sample yield the same CDR3. V is TRBV9 and J is TRBJ2-3; 7 bases match TRBD2. The V segment lost 2 bases and the J segment 0 bases; nucleotides outside the gene matches: 0. The CDR3 has 14 amino acids. Germline V CDR1 and CDR2: SGDLS, YYNGEE. DNA for the CDR3: TGTGCCAGCAGCGTTAGCGGGAGCACAGATACGCAGTATTTT. It is translated as CASSVSGSTDTQYF. Looking up the rest from reference TRBV9 and TRBJ2-3 gives the full variable domain: DSGVTQTPKHLITATGQRVTLRCSPRSGDLSVYWYQQSLDQGLQFLIQYYNGEERAKGNILERFSAQQFPDLHSELNLSSLELGDSALYFCASSVSGSTDTQYFGPGTRLTVL.

The chain employs TRBV7-6 and TRBJ2-1, with D possibly matching TRBD2 (6 bases). V lost 1 base, J lost 0 bases, and 7 bases lay in between. Per the germline V gene, CDR1 is SGHVS and CDR2 is FNYEAQ. The CDR3 contains 15 residues. The chain's CDR3 is CASSLEDYSYNEQFF. The CDR3 nucleotides read TGTGCCAGCAGCTTAGAGGACTACTCCTACAATGAGCAGTTCTTC.

The CDR3 nucleotides are TGTGCCAGCAGCTCCCCCCGACTAACACAAGAGACCCAGTACTTC. Translated: CASSSPRLTQETQYF. J is TRBJ2-5 and V is TRBV11-3; TRBD2 might be the D (5 bases). Trimming shortened V by 4 bases and J by 2 bases, and 14 bases separated the two germline ends. CDR1 and CDR2 from the germline V gene are SGHNT and YENEEA. This CDR3 spans 15 amino acids.

This clone was seen only once. The gene calls are TRBV18 and TRBJ2-3, with D possibly being TRBD1 (6 bases). V lost 5 bases and J 1 base, leaving 13 bases between the germline ends. The V gene's germline CDR1 is KGHSH and CDR2 LQKENI. This CDR3 comprises 15 residues. CDR3 coding DNA: TGTGCCAGCTCATTACAGGGTGAGGGCACAGATACGCAGTATTTT. Amino acid sequence: CASSLQGEGTDTQYF.

This rearrangement joins TRBV5-4 to TRBJ2-2; 8 bases align to TRBD1. Losses at the gene ends were 4 bases for V and 7 bases for J; bases not matched to a gene: 12. The CDR3 is 16 residues long. CDR1 and CDR2 from the germline V gene are SGHNT and YYREEE (reference sequence). The CDR3 protein is CASSIRAGGANGELFF. The CDR3 bases are TGTGCCAGCAGCATACGGGCAGGGGGCGCGAACGGGGAGCTGTTTTTT.

This rearrangement joins TRBV14 to TRBJ2-1, with D maybe TRBD2 (6 bases). This CDR3 has 13 residues. Germline CDR1 reads SGHDN; CDR2 reads FVKESK. Trimming took 1 base from V and 8 from J, leaving 9 bases between them. The DNA for the CDR3 is TGTGCCAGCAGCCAAGTCGGAGGGGATGAGCAGTTCTTC. Its translation: CASSQVGGDEQFF.

The chain is built from TRBV7-3 and TRBJ2-3; D possibly corresponds to TRBD2 (5 bases). CDR3 length: 15 amino acids. The germline CDR1 and CDR2 sequences are SGHTA and FQGTGA. Trimming took off 2 bases at V and 1 base at J, with 10 bases between the two ends. CDR3 protein: CASSLEGRGTDTQYF. CDR3 DNA: TGTGCCAGCAGCTTAGAGGGTCGGGGCACAGATACGCAGTATTTT.